Included here is one T cell receptor beta chain sequence, with context. Antigen: not known. The source of the sample is a study of graft-versus-host responses after intestinal transplantation. Across the whole study: After anti-thymocyte globulin induction, recipients took tacrolimus and steroids for 2 to 3 years. The study, taken as a whole, reports: High graft-versus-host to host-versus-graft clonal ratios were found in allografts of patients who had graft-donor T cell macrochimerism.

TCRdb's table, derived via immunoSEQ multiplex PCR, lists solely in-frame clones and lacks some. The sample includes about 100,000 clones, over 75% of them seen just once. Trimming took 6 bases from V and 5 from J; bases not matched to a gene: 10. Germline assignment: CDR1 MNHEY and CDR2 SMNVEV (reference sequence). The CDR3 runs 15 residues. This receptor was obtained from a human patient who received an intestinal transplant, so some T cells may come from the graft donor. Sequencing was performed on PBMCs, taken about 450 days after intestinal transplant. The chain is built from TRBV27 and TRBJ1-5; the match to TRBD1 covers 7 bases. In DNA, the CDR3 is TGTGCCAGCAGACAGGGGAGTATGAGGGATCAGCCCCAGCATTTT. It codes for CASRQGSMRDQPQHF.